This TCR beta chain was sequenced in a study of blood T cell repertoires in COVID-19. Study-level information: From the United States, Italy and Spain came samples of acute and convalescent COVID-19.

The CDR3 is made up of 13 amino acids. V lost 3 bases and J lost 5, with 9 bases in between. Germline assignment: CDR1 KGHDR and CDR2 SFDVKD. Clones were sequenced by immunoSEQ multiplex PCR, and TCRdb holds only the in-frame ones, with some missing. The data hold some 200,000 clones, with less than 90% observed a single time. The source material was peripheral blood. The clonotype comes from a woman aged 40 to 50 with acute or convalescent COVID-19. The rearrangement uses TRBV24-1 and TRBJ2-5; D may be TRBD2 (6 bases). The CDR3 coding sequence is TGTGCCACCAGTGATAGCGGGCGGGAGACCCAGTACTTC. Its translation is CATSDSGRETQYF.